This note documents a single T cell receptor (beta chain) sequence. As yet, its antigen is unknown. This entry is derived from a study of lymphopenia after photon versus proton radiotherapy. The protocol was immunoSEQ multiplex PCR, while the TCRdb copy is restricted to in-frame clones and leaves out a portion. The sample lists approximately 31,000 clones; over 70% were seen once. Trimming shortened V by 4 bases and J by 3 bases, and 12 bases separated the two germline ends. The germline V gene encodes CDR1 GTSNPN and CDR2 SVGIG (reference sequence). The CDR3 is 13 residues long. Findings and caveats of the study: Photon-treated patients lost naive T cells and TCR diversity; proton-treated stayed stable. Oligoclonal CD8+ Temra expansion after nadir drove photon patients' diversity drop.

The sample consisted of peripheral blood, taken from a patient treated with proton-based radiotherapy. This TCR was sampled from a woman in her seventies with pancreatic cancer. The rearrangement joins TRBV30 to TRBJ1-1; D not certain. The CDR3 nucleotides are TGTGCCTGGATGAGGCGGCCGGACACTGAAGCTTTCTTT. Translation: CAWMRRPDTEAFF.